A selection of T cell receptor beta chains follows, all from one sample in a study of T cells in tuberculosis. Libraries were prepared by immunoSEQ multiplex PCR; TCRdb keeps only in-frame clonotypes and omits some of them. The table lists roughly 34,000 clones, about 90% of them singletons, with around 7.7% in the top ten. Sequenced: PBMCs. These receptors were collected from a donor aged 10-29 years with latent tuberculosis or without tuberculosis infection. Some clones in this sample may be carry-over from other donors' samples. The CDR3 runs from the conserved cysteine through the conserved F or W. A D gene is named only where the DNA matches it firmly. Expanded clones get a size class; other rows say once, few or many, or leave the size out.

clone_size | d_call | j_call | v_call | cdr3_aa | cdr3_nt
. | . | TRBJ1-2 | TRBV27 | CASRDRPTALNGYTF | TGTGCCAGCAGGGACCGCCCGACAGCGTTAAATGGCTACACCTTC
. | . | TRBJ1-4 | TRBV2 | CASSASLSNEKLFF | TGTGCCAGCAGTGCTTCCCTGTCTAATGAAAAACTGTTTTTT
. | TRBD1 | TRBJ1-2 | TRBV13 | CASSSGTGGHYGYTF | TGTGCCAGCTCCTCGGGGACAGGGGGGCACTATGGCTACACCTTC
. | . | TRBJ1-4 | TRBV28 | CASESGARGEKLFF | TGTGCCAGCGAGTCAGGGGCCAGGGGTGAAAAACTGTTTTTT
. | TRBD2 | TRBJ2-5 | TRBV11-2 | CASSLDRGGETQYF | TGTGCCAGCAGCTTAGATCGGGGAGGGGAGACCCAGTACTTC
few | TRBD1 | TRBJ1-4 | TRBV4-2 | CASSQDRDRPQTNEKLFF | TGTGCCAGCAGCCAAGACCGGGACAGGCCCCAAACTAATGAAAAACTGTTTTTT
. | . | TRBJ1-1 | TRBV6-5 | CASSLAPTRTEAFF | TGTGCCAGCAGTTTGGCCCCAACCCGTACTGAAGCTTTCTTT
. | . | TRBJ1-2 | TRBV6-5 | CASSITGKAGYTF | TGTGCCAGCAGTATAACAGGGAAGGCTGGCTACACCTTC
. | TRBD1 | TRBJ2-3 | TRBV11-2 | CASSLGRTGLSTDTQYF | TGTGCCAGCAGCTTAGGAAGGACAGGCTTGAGCACAGATACGCAGTATTTT
. | . | TRBJ2-7 | TRBV6-1 | CASSGSGGLAYEQYF | TGTGCCAGCAGTGGATCAGGGGGACTGGCCTACGAGCAGTACTTC
. | TRBD1 | TRBJ2-2 | TRBV28 | CASRQDRGETGELFF | TGTGCCAGCAGGCAAGACAGGGGAGAGACCGGGGAGCTGTTTTTT
. | . | TRBJ1-5 | TRBV4-1 | CASSPYKEVDQPQHF | TGCGCCAGCAGCCCCTATAAGGAGGTGGATCAGCCCCAGCATTTT
. | . | TRBJ1-1 | TRBV2 | CASSGFLVNTEAFF | TGTGCCAGCAGTGGTTTCTTAGTGAACACTGAAGCTTTCTTT
. | . | TRBJ1-2 | TRBV5-1 | CASSSFTDRYGYTF | TGCGCCAGCAGCTCCTTTACAGACCGCTATGGCTACACCTTC
. | TRBD1 | TRBJ1-2 | TRBV5-4 | CASSPDDRAGYTF | TGTGCCAGCAGCCCGGATGACAGGGCGGGCTACACCTTC
. | TRBD2 | TRBJ2-1 | TRBV27 | CASSLLTSGRPGFF | TGTGCCAGCAGTTTATTGACTAGCGGGAGGCCCGGTTTCTTC
. | . | TRBJ2-7 | TRBV11-2 | CASSLEPSTYEQYF | TGTGCCAGCAGCTTAGAGCCGAGCACCTACGAGCAGTACTTC
. | TRBD1 | TRBJ1-1 | TRBV4-1 | CASSHYRGDTEAFF | TGCGCCAGCAGCCATTACAGGGGCGACACTGAAGCTTTCTTT
. | . | TRBJ2-7 | TRBV4-2 | CASSPYLQGYEQYF | TGTGCCAGCAGCCCGTACCTACAGGGCTACGAGCAGTACTTC
. | . | TRBJ1-2 | TRBV7-9 | CASSMSWGVDYGYTF | TGTGCCAGCAGCATGAGTTGGGGGGTCGACTATGGCTACACCTTC
once | . | TRBJ2-1 | TRBV2 | CASSVPSQAHEQFF | TGTGCCAGCAGTGTCCCTTCTCAGGCGCATGAGCAGTTCTTC
. | . | TRBJ1-1 | TRBV9 | CASSVAGGSNTEAFF | TGTGCCAGCAGCGTAGCGGGGGGTTCGAACACTGAAGCTTTCTTT
. | TRBD1 | TRBJ1-1 | TRBV7-9 | CASSSSQGARRTEAFF | TGTGCCAGCAGCTCTTCACAGGGGGCGCGGAGAACTGAAGCTTTCTTT
. | TRBD1 | TRBJ1-1 | TRBV28 | CASNVGTGEAFF | TGTGCCAGCAACGTCGGGACAGGTGAAGCTTTCTTT
once | TRBD1 | TRBJ2-7 | TRBV11-2 | CASSFYRDRAYEQYF | TGTGCCAGCAGCTTCTACCGGGACAGGGCCTACGAGCAGTACTTC
few | TRBD1 | TRBJ1-2 | TRBV11-2 | CASSLGQGIHGTF | TGTGCCAGCAGCTTGGGACAGGGGATACACGGCACCTTC
. | . | TRBJ1-1 | TRBV5-5 | CASSFGTEAFF | TGTGCCAGCAGCTTCGGTACTGAAGCTTTCTTT
. | TRBD1 | TRBJ1-2 | TRBV5-1 | CATGTGDTNYGYTF | TGCGCCACCGGGACAGGGGATACCAACTATGGCTACACCTTC
. | TRBD1 | TRBJ1-2 | TRBV19 | CASREGTAGRDGYTF | TGTGCCAGTAGAGAAGGGACAGCCGGTAGGGATGGCTACACCTTC
. | TRBD2 | TRBJ2-7 | TRBV27 | CASSYASGGTYEQYF | TGTGCCAGCAGTTATGCTAGCGGGGGGACCTACGAGCAGTACTTC
. | TRBD1 | TRBJ2-3 | TRBV2 | CASSEALGTGRGDTQYF | TGTGCCAGCAGTGAAGCGCTGGGGACAGGAAGAGGAGATACGCAGTATTTT
. | . | TRBJ1-3 | TRBV6-7 | CARQASGNTIYF | TGTGCCCGACAGGCATCTGGAAACACCATATATTTT
. | TRBD1 | TRBJ2-7 | TRBV2 | CASGQDYEQYF | TGTGCCAGCGGACAGGACTACGAGCAGTACTTC